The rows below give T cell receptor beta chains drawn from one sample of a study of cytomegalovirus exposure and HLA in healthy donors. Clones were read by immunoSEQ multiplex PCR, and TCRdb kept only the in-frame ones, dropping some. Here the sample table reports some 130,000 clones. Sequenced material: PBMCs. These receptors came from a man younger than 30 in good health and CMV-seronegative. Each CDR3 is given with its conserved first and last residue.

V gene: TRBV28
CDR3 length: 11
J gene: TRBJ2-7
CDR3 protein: CASKTSTEQYF

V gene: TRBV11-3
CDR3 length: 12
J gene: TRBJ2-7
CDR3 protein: CASSRGTYEQYF

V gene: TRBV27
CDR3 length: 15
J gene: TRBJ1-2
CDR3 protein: CASSERVRVGRGYTF

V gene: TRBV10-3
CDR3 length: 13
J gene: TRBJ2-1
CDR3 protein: CATAGTGDNEQFF

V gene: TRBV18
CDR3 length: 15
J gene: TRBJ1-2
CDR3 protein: CASSRETGGSYGYTF

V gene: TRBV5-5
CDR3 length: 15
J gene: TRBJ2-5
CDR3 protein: CASSFPGTVYGTQYF

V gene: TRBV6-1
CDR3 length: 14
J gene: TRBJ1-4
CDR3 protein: CASTDRGDNEKLFF

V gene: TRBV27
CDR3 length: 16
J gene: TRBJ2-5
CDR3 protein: CASSKPTGGGFETQYF

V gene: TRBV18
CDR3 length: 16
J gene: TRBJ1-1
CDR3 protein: CASSPRTGGKETEAFF

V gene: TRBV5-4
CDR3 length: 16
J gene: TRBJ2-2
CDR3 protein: CASSLLGHANTGELFF

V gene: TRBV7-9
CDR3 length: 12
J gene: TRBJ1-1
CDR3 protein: CARGQPNTEAFF

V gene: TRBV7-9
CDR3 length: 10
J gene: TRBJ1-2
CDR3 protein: CASSPNGYTF

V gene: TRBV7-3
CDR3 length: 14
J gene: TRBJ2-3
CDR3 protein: CASTPGTGSDTQYF

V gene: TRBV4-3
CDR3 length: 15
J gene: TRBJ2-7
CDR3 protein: CASSREMSGGYEQYF

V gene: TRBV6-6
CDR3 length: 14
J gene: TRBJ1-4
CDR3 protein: CASEGTGEREKLFF

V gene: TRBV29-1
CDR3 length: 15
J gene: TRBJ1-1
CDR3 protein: CSARGGAGGNTEAFF

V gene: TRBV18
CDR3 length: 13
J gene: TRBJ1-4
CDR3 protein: CASSPAGNEKLFF

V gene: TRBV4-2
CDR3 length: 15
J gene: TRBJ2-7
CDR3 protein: CASSSRGTSGGEQYF

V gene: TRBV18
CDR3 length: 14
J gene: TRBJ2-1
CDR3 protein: CASSAVTGSDEQFF

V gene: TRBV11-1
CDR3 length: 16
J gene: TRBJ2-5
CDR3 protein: CASSLGDTLYQETQYF

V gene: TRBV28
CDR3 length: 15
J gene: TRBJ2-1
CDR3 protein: CASFATSRRGDEQFF

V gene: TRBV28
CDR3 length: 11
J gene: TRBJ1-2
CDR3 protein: CASRYNYGYTF

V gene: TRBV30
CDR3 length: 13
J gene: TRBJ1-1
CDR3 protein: CAFYRDRGTEAFF

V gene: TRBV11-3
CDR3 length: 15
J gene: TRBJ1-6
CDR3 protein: CASSRGSSYNSPLHF

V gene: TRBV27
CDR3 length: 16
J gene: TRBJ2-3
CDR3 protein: CASSLMRERGTDTQYF

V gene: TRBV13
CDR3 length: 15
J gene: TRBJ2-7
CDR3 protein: CASSPRTSGGYEQYF

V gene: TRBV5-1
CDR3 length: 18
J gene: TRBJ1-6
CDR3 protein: CASSLVTGGSPGNSPLHF

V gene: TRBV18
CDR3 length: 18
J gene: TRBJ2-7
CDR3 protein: CASSPIPSPGLQSYEQYF

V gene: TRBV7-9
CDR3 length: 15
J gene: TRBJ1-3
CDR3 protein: CASSMGDREGNTIYF

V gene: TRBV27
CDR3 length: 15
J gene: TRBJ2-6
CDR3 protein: CASSSEYSGANVLTF

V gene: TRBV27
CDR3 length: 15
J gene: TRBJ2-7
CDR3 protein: CASRNMTGDSYEQYF

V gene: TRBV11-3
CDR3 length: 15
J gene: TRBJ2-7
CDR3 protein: CASSASGTSGDEQYF

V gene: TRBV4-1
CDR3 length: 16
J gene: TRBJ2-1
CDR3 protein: CASSQIGTSGYNEQFF

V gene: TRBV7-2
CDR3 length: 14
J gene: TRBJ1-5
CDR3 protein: CASSPTGGNQPQHF

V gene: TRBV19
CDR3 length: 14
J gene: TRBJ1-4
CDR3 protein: CASSMSQGFEKLFF

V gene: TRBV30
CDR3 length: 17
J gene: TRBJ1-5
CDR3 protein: CAWTLKGQGNSNQPQHF

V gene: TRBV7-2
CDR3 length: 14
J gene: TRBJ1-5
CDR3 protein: CASSLDRRNQPQHF

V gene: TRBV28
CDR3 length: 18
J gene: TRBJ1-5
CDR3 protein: CASSFSGQAFYSNQPQHF

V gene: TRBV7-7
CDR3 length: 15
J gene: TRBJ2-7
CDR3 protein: CASSPSRGPTYEQYF

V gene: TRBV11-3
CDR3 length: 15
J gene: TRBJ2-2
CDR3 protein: CASSLRRGQVGELFF

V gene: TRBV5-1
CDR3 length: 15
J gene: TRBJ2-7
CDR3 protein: CASSLAPGEPYEQYF

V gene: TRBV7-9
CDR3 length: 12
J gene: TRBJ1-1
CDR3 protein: CASSIMDSKAFF